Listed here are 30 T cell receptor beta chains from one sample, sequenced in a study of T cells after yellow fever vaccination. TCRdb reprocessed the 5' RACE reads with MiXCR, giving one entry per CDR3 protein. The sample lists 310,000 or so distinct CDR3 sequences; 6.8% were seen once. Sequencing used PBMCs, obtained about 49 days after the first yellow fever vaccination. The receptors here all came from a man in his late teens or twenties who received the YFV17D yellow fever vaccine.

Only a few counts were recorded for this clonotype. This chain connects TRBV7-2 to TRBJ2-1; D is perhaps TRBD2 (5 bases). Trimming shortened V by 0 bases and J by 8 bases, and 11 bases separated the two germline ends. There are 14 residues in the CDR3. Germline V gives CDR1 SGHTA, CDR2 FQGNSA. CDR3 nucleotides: TGTGCCAGCAGCTTAGCGCTAGCCCCAGATGAGCAGTTCTTC. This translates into CASSLALAPDEQFF.

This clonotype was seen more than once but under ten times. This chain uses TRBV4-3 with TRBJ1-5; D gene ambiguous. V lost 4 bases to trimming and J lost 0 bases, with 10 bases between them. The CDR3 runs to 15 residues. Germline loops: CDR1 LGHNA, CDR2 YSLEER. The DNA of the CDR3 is TGCGCCAGCAGCCGCTATAAAGATAGCAATCAGCCCCAGCATTTT. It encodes CASSRYKDSNQPQHF.

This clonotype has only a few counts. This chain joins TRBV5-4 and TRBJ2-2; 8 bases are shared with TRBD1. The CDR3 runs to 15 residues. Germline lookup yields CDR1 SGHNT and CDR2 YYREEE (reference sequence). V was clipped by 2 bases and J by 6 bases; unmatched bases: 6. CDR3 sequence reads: CASSLFGQGPGELFF. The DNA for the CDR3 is TGTGCCAGCAGCTTATTTGGACAGGGTCCCGGGGAGCTGTTTTTT.

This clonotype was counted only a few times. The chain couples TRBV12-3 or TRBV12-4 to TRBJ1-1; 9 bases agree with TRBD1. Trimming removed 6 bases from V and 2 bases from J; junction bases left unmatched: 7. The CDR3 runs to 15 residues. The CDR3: CASSRDRALNTEAFF. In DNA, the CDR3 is TGTGCCAGCAGCCGGGACAGGGCTCTAAACACTGAAGCTTTCTTT.

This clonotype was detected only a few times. CDR3 loop: CSATRGQASETQYF. The DNA of the CDR3 is TGCAGTGCTACCCGGGGACAAGCTAGCGAGACCCAGTACTTC. The chain is built from TRBV20-1 and TRBJ2-5, with D possibly being TRBD1 (6 bases). V shed 4 bases and J shed 5 bases, with 17 bases lying between them. The CDR3 is 14 amino acids. The V gene's germline CDR1 is DFQATT and CDR2 SNEGSKA (reference sequence).

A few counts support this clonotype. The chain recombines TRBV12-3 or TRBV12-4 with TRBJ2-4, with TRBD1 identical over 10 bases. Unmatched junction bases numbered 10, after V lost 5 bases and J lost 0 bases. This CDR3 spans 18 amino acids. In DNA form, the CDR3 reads TGTGCCAGCAGTCCTCCCCGTCGGACAGGGGGAGCCAAAAACATTCAGTACTTC. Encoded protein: CASSPPRRTGGAKNIQYF.

The CDR3 DNA follows: TGCGCCAGCAGCGCGGGACTAGGGACAGATACGCAGTATTTT. Its translation: CASSAGLGTDTQYF. The chain carries TRBV5-1 and TRBJ2-3; TRBD2 agrees at 8 bases. Germline lookup yields CDR1 SGHRS and CDR2 YFSETQ. The J segment lost 3 bases and the V segment lost 4 bases, leaving 4 bases of the junction unmatched. CDR3 length: 14 amino acids.

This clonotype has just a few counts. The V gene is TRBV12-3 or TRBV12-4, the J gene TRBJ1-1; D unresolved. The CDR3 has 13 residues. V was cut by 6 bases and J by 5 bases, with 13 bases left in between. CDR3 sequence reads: CASSPFLGTEAFF. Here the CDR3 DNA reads TGTGCCAGCAGCCCTTTCTTGGGGACTGAAGCTTTCTTT.

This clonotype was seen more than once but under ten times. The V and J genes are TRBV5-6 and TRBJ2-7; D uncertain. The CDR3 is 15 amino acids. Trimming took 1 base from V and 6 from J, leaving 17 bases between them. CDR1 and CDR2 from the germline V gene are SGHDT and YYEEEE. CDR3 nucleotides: TGTGCCAGCAGCTTGCTCCCCGCTGGACCGGGCGAGCAGTACGTC. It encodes CASSLLPAGPGEQYV.

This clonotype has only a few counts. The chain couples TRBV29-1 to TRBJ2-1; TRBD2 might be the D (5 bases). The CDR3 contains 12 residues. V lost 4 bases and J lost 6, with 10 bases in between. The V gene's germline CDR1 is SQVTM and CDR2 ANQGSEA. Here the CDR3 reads CSVGPLGNEQFF. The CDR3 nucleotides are TGCAGCGTTGGTCCACTAGGCAATGAGCAGTTCTTC.

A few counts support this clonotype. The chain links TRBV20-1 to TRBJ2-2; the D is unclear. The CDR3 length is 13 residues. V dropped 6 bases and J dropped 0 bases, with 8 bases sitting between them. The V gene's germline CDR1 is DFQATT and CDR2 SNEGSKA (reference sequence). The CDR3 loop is CSAPNPNTGELFF. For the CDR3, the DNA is TGCAGTGCGCCCAATCCGAACACCGGGGAGCTGTTTTTT.

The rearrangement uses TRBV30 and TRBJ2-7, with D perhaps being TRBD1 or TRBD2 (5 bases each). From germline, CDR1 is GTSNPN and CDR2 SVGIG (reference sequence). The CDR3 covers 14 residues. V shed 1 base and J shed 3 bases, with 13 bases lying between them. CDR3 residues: CAWSAGTAFYEQYF. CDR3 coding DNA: TGTGCCTGGAGTGCCGGGACCGCTTTCTACGAGCAGTACTTC. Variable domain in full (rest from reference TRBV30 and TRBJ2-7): SQTIHQWPATLVQPVGSPLSLECTVEGTSNPNLYWYRQAAGRGLQLLFYSVGIGQISSEVPQNLSASRPQDRQFILSSKKLLLSDSGFYLCAWSAGTAFYEQYFGPGTRLTVT.

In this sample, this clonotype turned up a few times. This CDR3 is CASSFRGKGEQFF. CDR3 coding DNA: TGTGCCAGCAGCTTCCGGGGGAAGGGTGAGCAGTTCTTC. V is TRBV7-2 and J is TRBJ2-1; a weak D match, TRBD2 (6 bases). Germline V gene data show CDR1 as SGHTA and CDR2 as FQGNSA. Trimming shortened V by 3 bases and J by 9 bases, and 12 bases separated the two germline ends. There are 13 residues in the CDR3.

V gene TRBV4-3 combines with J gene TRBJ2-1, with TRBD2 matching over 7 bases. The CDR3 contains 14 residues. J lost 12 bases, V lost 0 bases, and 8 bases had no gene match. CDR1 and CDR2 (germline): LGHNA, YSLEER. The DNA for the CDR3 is TGCGCCAGCAGCCAAGATCGGCTAGCGGAGATGCAGTTCTTC. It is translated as CASSQDRLAEMQFF.

CDR3 in DNA: TGCGCCAGCAGCTCCGGGATGGATACTGAAGCTTTCTTT. Its protein product is CASSSGMDTEAFF. This chain connects TRBV5-1 to TRBJ1-1; no reliable D call. The germline V gene has CDR1 SGHRS and CDR2 YFSETQ. Trimming left V 3 bases short and J 5 bases short, with 11 bases between. There are 13 residues in the CDR3.

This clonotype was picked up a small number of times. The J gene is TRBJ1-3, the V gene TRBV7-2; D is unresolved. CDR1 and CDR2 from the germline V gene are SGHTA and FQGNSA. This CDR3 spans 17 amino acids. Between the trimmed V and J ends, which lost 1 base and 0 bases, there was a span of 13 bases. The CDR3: CASSLGAGRGSGNTIYF. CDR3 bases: TGTGCCAGCAGCTTAGGAGCAGGACGAGGCTCTGGAAACACCATATATTTT.

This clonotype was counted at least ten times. The CDR3 nucleotides read TGTGCCAGCTCACCCGGGACAGCGAACACCGGGGAGCTGTTTTTT. Its translation: CASSPGTANTGELFF. The chain carries TRBV19 and TRBJ2-2; 7 positions agree with TRBD1. The CDR3 loop spans 15 amino acids. The germline CDR1 and CDR2 sequences are LNHDA and SQIVND (reference sequence). J was trimmed by 0 bases and V by 9 bases; bases with no gene match: 7. The variable domain in full, completed from reference TRBV19 and TRBJ2-2, reads DGGITQSPKYLFRKEGQNVTLSCEQNLNHDAMYWYRQDPGQGLRLIYYSQIVNDFQKGDIAEGYSVSREKKESFPLTVTSAQKNPTAFYLCASSPGTANTGELFFGEGSRLTVL.

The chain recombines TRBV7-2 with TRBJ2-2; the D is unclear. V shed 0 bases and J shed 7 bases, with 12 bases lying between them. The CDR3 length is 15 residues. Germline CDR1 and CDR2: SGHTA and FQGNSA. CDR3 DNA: TGTGCCAGCAGCTTAGCGTTAGGTTTTCTCGGGGAGCTGTTTTTT. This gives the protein CASSLALGFLGELFF.

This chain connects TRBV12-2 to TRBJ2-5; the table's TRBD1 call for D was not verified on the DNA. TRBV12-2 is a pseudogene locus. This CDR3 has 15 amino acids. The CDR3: CARLPSGGAEETQYF. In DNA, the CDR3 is TGTGCAAGGTTGCCTAGCGGGGGGGCCGAAGAGACCCAGTACTTC.

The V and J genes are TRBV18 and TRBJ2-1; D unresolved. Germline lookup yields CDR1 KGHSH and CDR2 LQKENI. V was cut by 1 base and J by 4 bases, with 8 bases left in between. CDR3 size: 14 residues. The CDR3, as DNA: TGTGCCAGCTCACCACGAGGCGATTACAATGAGCAGTTCTTC. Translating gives CASSPRGDYNEQFF. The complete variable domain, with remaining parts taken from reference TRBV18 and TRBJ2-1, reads NAGVMQNPRHLVRRRGQEARLRCSPMKGHSHVYWYRQLPEEGLKFMVYLQKENIIDESGMPKERFSAEFPKEGPSILRIQQVVRGDSAAYFCASSPRGDYNEQFFGPGTRLTVL.

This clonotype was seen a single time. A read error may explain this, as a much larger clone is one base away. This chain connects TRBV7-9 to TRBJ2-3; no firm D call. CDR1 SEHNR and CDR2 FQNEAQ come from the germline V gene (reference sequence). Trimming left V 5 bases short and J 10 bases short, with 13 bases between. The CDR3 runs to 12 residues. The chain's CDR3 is CASSPQADPQYF. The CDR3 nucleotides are TGTGCCAGCAGCCCCCAGGCGGATCCGCAGTATTTT.

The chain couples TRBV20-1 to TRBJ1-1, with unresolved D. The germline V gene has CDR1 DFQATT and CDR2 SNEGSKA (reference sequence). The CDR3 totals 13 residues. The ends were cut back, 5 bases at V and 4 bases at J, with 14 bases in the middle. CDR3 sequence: CSAPGPPGTEAFF. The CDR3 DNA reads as TGCAGTGCTCCAGGACCCCCCGGCACTGAAGCTTTCTTT.

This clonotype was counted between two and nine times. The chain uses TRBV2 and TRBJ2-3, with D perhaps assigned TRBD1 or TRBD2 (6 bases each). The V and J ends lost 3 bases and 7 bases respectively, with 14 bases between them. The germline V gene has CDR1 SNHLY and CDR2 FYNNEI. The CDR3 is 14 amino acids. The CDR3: CASSDTGAVNTQYF. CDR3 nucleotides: TGTGCCAGCAGTGACACGGGGGCGGTAAATACGCAGTATTTT.

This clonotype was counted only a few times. CDR3 DNA: TGTGCCAGCAGCCCCCGTGGAGGACTTGGCGAGCAGTACGTC. It is translated as CASSPRGGLGEQYV. The rearrangement links TRBV7-8 to TRBJ2-7, with D possibly TRBD2 on 5 matching bases. Germline V gives CDR1 SGHVS, CDR2 FQNEAQ. The length of the CDR3 is 14 residues. The V end lost 5 bases, the J end lost 6 bases, and 17 bases lay between the germline ends.

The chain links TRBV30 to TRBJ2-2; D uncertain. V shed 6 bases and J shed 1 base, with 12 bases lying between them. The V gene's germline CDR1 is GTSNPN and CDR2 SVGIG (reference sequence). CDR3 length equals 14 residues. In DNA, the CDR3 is TGTGCCTGCCCGGGTCCACTGAACACCGGGGAGCTGTTTTTT. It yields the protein CACPGPLNTGELFF.

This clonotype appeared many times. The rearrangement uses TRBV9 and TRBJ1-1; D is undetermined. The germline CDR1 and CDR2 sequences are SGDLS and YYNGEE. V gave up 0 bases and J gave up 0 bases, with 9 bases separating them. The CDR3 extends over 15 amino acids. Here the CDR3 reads CASSVGVALNTEAFF. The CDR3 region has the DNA TGTGCCAGCAGCGTAGGAGTGGCCCTGAACACTGAAGCTTTCTTT.

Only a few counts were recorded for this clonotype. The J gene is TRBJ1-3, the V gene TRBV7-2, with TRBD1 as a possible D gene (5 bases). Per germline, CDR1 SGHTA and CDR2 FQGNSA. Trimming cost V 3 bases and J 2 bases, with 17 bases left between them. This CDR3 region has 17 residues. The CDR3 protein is CASSLGLPVGPGNTIYF. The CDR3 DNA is TGTGCCAGCAGCTTGGGACTCCCGGTGGGGCCTGGAAACACCATATATTTT. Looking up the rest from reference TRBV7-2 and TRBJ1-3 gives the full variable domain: GAGVSQSPSNKVTEKGKDVELRCDPISGHTALYWYRQSLGQGLEFLIYFQGNSAPDKSGLPSDRFSAERTGGSVSTLTIQRTQQEDSAVYLCASSLGLPVGPGNTIYFGEGSWLTVV.

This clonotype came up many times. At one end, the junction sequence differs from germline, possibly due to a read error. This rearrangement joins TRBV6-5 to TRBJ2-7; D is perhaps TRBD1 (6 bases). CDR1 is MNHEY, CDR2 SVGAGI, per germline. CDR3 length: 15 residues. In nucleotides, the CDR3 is TGTGCCAGCAGCTACTCCCGGACAGACCCCTACGAGCAGTACTTC. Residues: CASSYSRTDPYEQYF.

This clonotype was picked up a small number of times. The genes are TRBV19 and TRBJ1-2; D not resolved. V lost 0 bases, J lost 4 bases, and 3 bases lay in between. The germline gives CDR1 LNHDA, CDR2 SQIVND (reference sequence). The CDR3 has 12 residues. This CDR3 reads CASSIDRYGYTF. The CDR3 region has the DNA TGTGCCAGTAGTATAGATCGCTATGGCTACACCTTC.

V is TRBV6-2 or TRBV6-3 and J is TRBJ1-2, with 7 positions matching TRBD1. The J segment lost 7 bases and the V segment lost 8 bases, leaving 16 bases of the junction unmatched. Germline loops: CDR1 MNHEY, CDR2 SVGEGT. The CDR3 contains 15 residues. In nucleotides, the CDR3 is TGTGCCAGCGGTAAATCGGACAGGCCGCCCTCTGGCTACACCTTC. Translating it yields CASGKSDRPPSGYTF.